This T cell receptor beta chain was observed in a study of beta chain features in type 1 diabetes. Study observations and caveats: Type 1 diabetes patients had TCRB CDR3s that were shorter (moderately but significantly so) in all four CD4+ subsets.

Isolated RNA was reverse transcribed in full, so expressed TCRB transcripts were sequenced. The method was immunoSEQ multiplex PCR; TCRdb's version includes in-frame clones alone and lacks a portion of them. Seen here are 600,000 or so clones, around 11% observed once, and the top ten hold around 0.12%. This clone was counted only a few times. The antigen remains undetermined. The CDR3 loop spans 12 amino acids. Deletions cut 7 bases from V and 5 bases from J, with 14 bases between. Looked up from germline, CDR1 is SQVTM and CDR2 is ANQGSEA. The source is a man younger than 40 with type 1 diabetes. The sample comprised naive CD4+ T cells from blood. The rearrangement links TRBV29-1 to TRBJ1-1, with D tentatively TRBD1 (5 bases). The CDR3, as DNA: TGCAGCGCCCATTCGGACACAACTGAAGCTTTCTTT. This codes for CSAHSDTTEAFF.